In its sample, the clone carrying this TCR beta chain was seen a few times. TCRdb called the RT-PCR reads again in MiXCR, with one record for every CDR3 protein. Of about 150,000 distinct CDR3 sequences listed, roughly a tenth were seen once; the top ten hold 35% to 40%. The data belong to a study of response to subunit inactivated influenza vaccine. V lost 2 bases to trimming and J lost 4 bases, with 6 bases between them. The CDR3 covers 12 residues. Germline V gene lookup returns CDR1 SGHAT and CDR2 FQNNGV. This chain uses TRBV11-2 with TRBJ2-7; D remains ambiguous. The sample consisted of CD8+ T cells sorted from PBMCs, taken around 25 months after vaccination. The receptor's source is a man between 50 and 69 years old who received an inactivated influenza vaccine. In DNA, the CDR3 is TGTGCCAGCAGCTTACAACCGTACGAGCAGTACTTC. Amino acids: CASSLQPYEQYF.